Listed below are T cell receptor beta chains from one sample, sequenced in a study of blood T cells in healthy people across ages. TCRdb re-called the 5' RACE reads through MiXCR, storing one row per CDR3 protein. This sample has roughly 1.7 million distinct CDR3 sequences; around 35% occur once, and the top ten carry around 10%. Sequenced input: blood. The receptors here all came from a woman between 25 and 40 years old in good health. Both conserved end residues are part of each CDR3. A D gene is named only where the DNA matches it firmly. The listing skips clone size in some rows; elsewhere it reads once, few, many or a size class.

clone size,V gene,J gene,D gene,CDR3 DNA,CDR3 protein
few,TRBV3-1,TRBJ2-7,TRBD1,TGCACCAGCAGCCTCGACAGGGGAAACTACGAGCAGTACTTC,CTSSLDRGNYEQYF
NA,TRBV9,TRBJ2-3,NA,TGTGCCAGCAGTGCGATGGCAGATACGCAGTATTTT,CASSAMADTQYF
NA,TRBV20-1,TRBJ2-5,TRBD1,TGCAGTGCTCCCGGACAGGGCCAGAGGGAGACCCAGTACTTC,CSAPGQGQRETQYF
NA,TRBV2,TRBJ1-1,TRBD1,TGTGCCAGCAGCTACAGGGGGAGTTGGAACACTGAAGCTTTCTTT,CASSYRGSWNTEAFF
NA,TRBV28,TRBJ2-7,NA,TGTGCCAGCAGTTACGAGGTCTCCCCCGCCGAGCAGTACTTC,CASSYEVSPAEQYF
NA,TRBV10-3,TRBJ1-2,NA,TGTGCCGCAGGTGGGGGCGACTATGGCTACACCTTC,CAAGGGDYGYTF
few,TRBV20-1,TRBJ1-4,NA,TGCAGTGCCCTTGATGGTGGGAATGAAAAACTGTTTTTT,CSALDGGNEKLFF
NA,TRBV20-1,TRBJ2-6,NA,TGCAGTGCTAGACCAGAGCTGGGACAACCAGGGGCCAACGTCCTGACTTTC,CSARPELGQPGANVLTF
NA,TRBV20-1,TRBJ2-7,NA,TGCAGTGCTAGGTACCCGGAGGGCTACGAGCAGTACTTC,CSARYPEGYEQYF
few,TRBV25-1,TRBJ2-3,NA,TGTGCCAGCAGTGAATATATTAAGGGGCACACAGATACGCAGTATTTT,CASSEYIKGHTDTQYF
once,TRBV20-1,TRBJ2-7,NA,TGCAGTGCTCAACTTTTAGACTACGAGCATTACTTC,CSAQLLDYEHYF
once,TRBV6-1,TRBJ2-2,NA,TGTGCCAGCAGTGAGGCAGCCGGGGGGAACACCGGGGAGCTGTTTTTT,CASSEAAGGNTGELFF